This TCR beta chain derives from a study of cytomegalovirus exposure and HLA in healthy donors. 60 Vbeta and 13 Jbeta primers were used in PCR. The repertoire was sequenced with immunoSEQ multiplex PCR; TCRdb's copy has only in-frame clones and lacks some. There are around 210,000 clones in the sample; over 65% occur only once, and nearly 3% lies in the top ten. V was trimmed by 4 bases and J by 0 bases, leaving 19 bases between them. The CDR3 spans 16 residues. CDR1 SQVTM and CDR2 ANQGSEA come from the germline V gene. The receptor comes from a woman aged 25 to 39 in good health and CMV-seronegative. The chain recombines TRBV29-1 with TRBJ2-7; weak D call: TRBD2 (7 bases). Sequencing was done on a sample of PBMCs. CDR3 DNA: TGCAGCGTTGTAAAAGGGGGGGCGATCCCCTCCTACGAGCAGTACTTC. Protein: CSVVKGGAIPSYEQYF.